This T cell receptor (beta chain) was captured in a study of cytomegalovirus exposure and HLA in healthy donors. PCR primers comprised 60 Vbeta and 13 Jbeta primers. Using immunoSEQ multiplex PCR, the repertoire was profiled, and TCRdb retains in-frame clones only, with some absent. The table includes about 180,000 clones, roughly three quarters detected once. The clonotype comes from a young woman in good health and CMV-seropositive. Sequenced input: PBMCs.

CDR3 sequence (DNA): TGTGCCAGCAGCTTAGACCTAGCGGGGGGTGGCCTAAAGTTCTTC. Translation: CASSLDLAGGGLKFF. V usage is TRBV7-2 and J usage is TRBJ2-1; 11 bases align to TRBD2. V shed 1 base, J shed 14 bases, and the junction held 10 bases outside the gene matches. This CDR3 comprises 15 residues. Germline CDR1 is SGHTA and CDR2 is FQGNSA.